This passage covers 9 T cell receptor beta chains from one sample sequenced in a study of Ad26.COV2.S vaccination and SARS-CoV-2 variants. TCRdb's table, derived via immunoSEQ multiplex PCR, lists solely in-frame clones and lacks some. The table shows about 400,000 clones, with about 89% occurring only once. The treatment is: 15 to 20 received Ad26.COV2.S at low or high dose, single or two shots; several received placebo; per-sample allocation not given. Sample collection was performed on day 63 after the first vaccine or placebo injection. The source material was peripheral blood, sampled in a trial of Ad26.COV2.S vaccine versus placebo. Source of these receptors: a person between 18 and 65 years old who received the Ad26.COV2.S COVID-19 vaccine or a placebo.

The CDR3 DNA reads TGCGCCAGCAGCTTGGTAGAGGGGCGAGGCTATGGCTACACCTTC. Translated, it gives CASSLVEGRGYGYTF. V and J are TRBV5-1 and TRBJ1-2; possibly TRBD1 for D (5 bases). Trimming took 0 bases from V and 4 from J, leaving 13 bases between them. Per germline, CDR1 SGHRS and CDR2 YFSETQ. CDR3 length equals 15 residues.

V gene TRBV28 combines with J gene TRBJ1-5; TRBD1 might be the D (6 bases). The ends were cut back, 5 bases at V and 2 bases at J, with 13 bases in the middle. The CDR3 length is 15 residues. Per the germline V gene, CDR1 is MDHEN and CDR2 is SYDVKM. The CDR3 DNA follows: TGTGCCAGCAGTGGAAACAGGGTAGGCAATCAGCCCCAGCATTTT. Protein product: CASSGNRVGNQPQHF.

The chain combines TRBV30 with TRBJ2-7; the match to TRBD2 covers 8 bases. Germline V gene lookup returns CDR1 GTSNPN and CDR2 SVGIG (reference sequence). J was trimmed by 2 bases and V by 2 bases; bases with no gene match: 5. The CDR3 is 14 residues long. The CDR3 loop reads CAWSRLAGPYEQYF. CDR3 nucleotides: TGTGCCTGGAGTAGATTAGCGGGACCCTACGAGCAGTACTTC.

J is TRBJ2-5 and V is TRBV20-1; TRBD2 matches at 8 bases. The ends lost 3 bases at V and 5 bases at J; junction bases unmatched: 11. The CDR3 is 15 amino acids. The germline gives CDR1 DFQATT, CDR2 SNEGSKA (reference sequence). The CDR3 is CSASAVSGVTETQYF. CDR3 nucleotides: TGCAGTGCTAGTGCCGTTAGCGGGGTTACGGAGACCCAGTACTTC.

J is TRBJ1-3 and V is TRBV2, with unresolved D. Germline V gives CDR1 SNHLY, CDR2 FYNNEI. The V and J ends lost 3 bases and 0 bases respectively, with 12 bases between them. The CDR3 contains 16 residues. The chain's CDR3 is CASSDRTAVSGNTIYF. The DNA of the CDR3 is TGTGCCAGCAGTGATCGGACGGCGGTCTCTGGAAACACCATATATTTT. The whole variable domain, remainder taken from reference TRBV2 and TRBJ1-3, is EPEVTQTPSHQVTQMGQEVILRCVPISNHLYFYWYRQILGQKVEFLVSFYNNEISEKSEIFDDQFSVERPDGSNFTLKIRSTKLEDSAMYFCASSDRTAVSGNTIYFGEGSWLTVV.

This clone was picked up one time. This chain uses TRBV4-3 with TRBJ2-3; D gene uncertain. In germline, CDR1 is LGHNA, CDR2 YSLEER. V was clipped by 1 base and J by 7 bases, with 6 bases between them. This CDR3 comprises 12 residues. The DNA for the CDR3 is TGCGCCAGCAGCCAAGCGGAGCATACGCAGTATTTT. This encodes CASSQAEHTQYF.

About this clone itself: The sample holds other DNA sequences that translate to the same CDR3. The rearrangement links TRBV5-1 to TRBJ1-3, with D possibly TRBD1 on 6 matching bases. CDR1 and CDR2 (germline): SGHRS, YFSETQ. There are 16 residues in the CDR3. V lost 0 bases and J lost 0, with 10 bases in between. The CDR3 loop is CASSLEGVLSGNTIYF. In DNA form, the CDR3 reads TGCGCCAGCAGCTTGGAGGGGGTGCTCTCTGGAAACACCATATATTTT.

The chain has TRBV7-3 and TRBJ2-7; no reliable D call. The germline V and J ends were trimmed by 2 bases and 2 bases, with 7 bases remaining between them. The CDR3 spans 13 residues. Germline V gene data show CDR1 as SGHTA and CDR2 as FQGTGA. The chain's CDR3 is CASSLGRTYEQYF. The CDR3 nucleotides are TGTGCCAGCAGCTTAGGGCGGACCTACGAGCAGTACTTC.

In the case of this clone: Other nucleotide sequences from this sample produce the same CDR3. J is TRBJ1-5 and V is TRBV30, with unresolved D. V lost 0 bases, J lost 4 bases, and 7 bases lay in between. The CDR3 has 13 residues. Germline V gene lookup returns CDR1 GTSNPN and CDR2 SVGIG (reference sequence). CDR3 nucleotide sequence: TGTGCCTGGAGTGTGAAGGGAAATCAGCCCCAGCATTTT. Its protein is CAWSVKGNQPQHF.